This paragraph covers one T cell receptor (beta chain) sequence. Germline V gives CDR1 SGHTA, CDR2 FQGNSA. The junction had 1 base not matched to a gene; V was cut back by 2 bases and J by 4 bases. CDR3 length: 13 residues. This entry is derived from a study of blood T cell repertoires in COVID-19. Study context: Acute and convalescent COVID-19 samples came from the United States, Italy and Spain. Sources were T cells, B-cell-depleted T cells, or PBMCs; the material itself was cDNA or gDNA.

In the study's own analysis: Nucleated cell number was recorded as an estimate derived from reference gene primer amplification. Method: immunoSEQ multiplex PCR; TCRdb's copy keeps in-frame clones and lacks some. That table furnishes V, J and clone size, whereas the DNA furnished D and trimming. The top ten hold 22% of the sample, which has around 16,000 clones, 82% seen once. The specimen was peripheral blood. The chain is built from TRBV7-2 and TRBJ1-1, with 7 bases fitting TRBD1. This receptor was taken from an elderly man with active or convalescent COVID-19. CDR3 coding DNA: TGTGCCAGCAGCTTACGGGACAGCACTGAAGCTTTCTTT. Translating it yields CASSLRDSTEAFF.